The TCR beta chain described here comes from a study of spatial heterogeneity in lung cancer. Study-wide background: Compared with alpha-chain sequences, beta-chain sequences were consistently detected in greater numbers. There were, on average, more than ten raw-read appearances for each unique TCR and UMI combination. General study results and limits: TCRs found ubiquitously expanded in tumor appeared in blood more at resection than at follow-up.

Time point of the sample: sample taken at primary tumor resection. Extraction of whole RNA from tumor, nontumor lung or frozen PBMC preceded unsorted sequencing. Only a few counts were recorded for this clonotype. Its specificity is not known. Every TCR cDNA molecule bore its own unique molecular identifier. TCRdb re-derived calls from the 5' RACE reads in MiXCR, one entry per CDR3 protein. Of 50,000 to 65,000 distinct CDR3 sequences detected, about 8% appear once; the ten largest clones hold about 15%. CDR1 is ENHRY and CDR2 is SYGVKD in the germline V gene. V lost 0 bases, J lost 1 base, and 7 bases lay in between. The CDR3 totals 15 residues.

The sample consisted of PBMCs, taken at surgery. The clonotype originates from a female donor with early-stage non-small cell lung cancer. This chain connects TRBV10-3 to TRBJ2-1; D might be TRBD1 (5 bases). Written as DNA, the CDR3 is TGTGCCATCAGTGAGTCTAGGGGTTCCTACAATGAGCAGTTCTTC. Its protein product is CAISESRGSYNEQFF.